What follows describes a single T cell receptor (beta chain). This specimen belongs to a study of blood T cell repertoires in COVID-19. As for the study in general: The samples span acute and convalescent COVID-19 from the United States, Italy and Spain. The cDNA or gDNA used as material had been derived from T cells, B-cell-depleted T cells, or PBMCs.

Authors' methods: Using reference gene primer amplification, nucleated cell counts were estimated. The data were produced by immunoSEQ multiplex PCR, yet TCRdb's version contains in-frame clones alone and is incomplete. V and J calls plus clone size are reproduced from that table; the DNA served to infer D and trimming. This sample has about 280,000 clones, with around 86% found just once. This CDR3 comprises 14 residues. The V gene's germline CDR1 is ENHRY and CDR2 SYGVKD. V was shortened by 4 bases and J by 6 bases, with 15 bases between the two germline ends. The specimen sequenced was peripheral blood. This chain uses TRBV10-3 with TRBJ1-2; D is uncertain. This TCR was recovered from a woman aged 35 to 49 who had recovered from COVID-19. CDR3 in amino acids: CAISGGVAGDGYTF. DNA of the CDR3: TGTGCCATCAGTGGCGGGGTGGCGGGCGATGGCTACACCTTC.